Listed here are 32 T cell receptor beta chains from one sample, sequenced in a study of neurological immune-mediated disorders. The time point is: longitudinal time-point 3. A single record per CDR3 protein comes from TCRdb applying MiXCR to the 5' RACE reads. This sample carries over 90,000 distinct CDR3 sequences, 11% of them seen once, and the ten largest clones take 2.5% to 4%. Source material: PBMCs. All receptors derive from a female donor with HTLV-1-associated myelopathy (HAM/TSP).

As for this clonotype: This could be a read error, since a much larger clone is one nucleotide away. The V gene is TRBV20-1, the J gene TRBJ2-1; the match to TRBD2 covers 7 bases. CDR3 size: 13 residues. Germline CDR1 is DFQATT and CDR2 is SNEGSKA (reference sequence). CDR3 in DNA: TGCAGTGCTATAGATCTAAGGCTAGCGGATACCCTCTTC. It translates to CSAIDLRLADTLF.

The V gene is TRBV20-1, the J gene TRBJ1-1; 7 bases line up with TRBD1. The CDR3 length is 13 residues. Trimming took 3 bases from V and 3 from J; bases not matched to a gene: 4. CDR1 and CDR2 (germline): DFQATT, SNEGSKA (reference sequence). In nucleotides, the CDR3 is TGCAGTGCTAGGTTCAGGGGGGACACTGAAGCTTTCTTT. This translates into CSARFRGDTEAFF.

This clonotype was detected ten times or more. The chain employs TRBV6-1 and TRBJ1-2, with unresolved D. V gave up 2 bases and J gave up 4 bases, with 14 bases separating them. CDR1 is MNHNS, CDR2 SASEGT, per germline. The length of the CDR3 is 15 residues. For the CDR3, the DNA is TGTGCCAGCAGTGAATACTACACTGCACCCTATGGCTACACCTTC. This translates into CASSEYYTAPYGYTF.

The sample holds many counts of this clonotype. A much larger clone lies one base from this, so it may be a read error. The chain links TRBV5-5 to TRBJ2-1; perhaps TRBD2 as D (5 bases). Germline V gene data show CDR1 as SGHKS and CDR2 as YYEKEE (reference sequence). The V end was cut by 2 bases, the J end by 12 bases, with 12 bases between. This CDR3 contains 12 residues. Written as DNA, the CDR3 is TGTGCCAGCAGCTTTTCACTAGATGTGCAGTTCTTC. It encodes CASSFSLDVQFF.

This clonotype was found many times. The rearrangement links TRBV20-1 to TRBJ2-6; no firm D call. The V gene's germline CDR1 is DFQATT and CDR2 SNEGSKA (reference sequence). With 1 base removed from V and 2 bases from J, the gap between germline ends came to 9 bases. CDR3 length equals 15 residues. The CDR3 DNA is TGCAGTGCTAGAGGAGTCCTTCCTGGGGCCAACGTCCTGACTTTC. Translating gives CSARGVLPGANVLTF.

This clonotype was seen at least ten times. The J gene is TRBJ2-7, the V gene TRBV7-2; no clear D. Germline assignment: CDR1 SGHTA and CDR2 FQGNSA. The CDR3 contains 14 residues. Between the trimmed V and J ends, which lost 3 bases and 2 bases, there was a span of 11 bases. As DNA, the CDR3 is TGTGCCAGCAGCTTGTTACACGCCGCCTACGAGCAGTACTTC. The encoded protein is CASSLLHAAYEQYF.

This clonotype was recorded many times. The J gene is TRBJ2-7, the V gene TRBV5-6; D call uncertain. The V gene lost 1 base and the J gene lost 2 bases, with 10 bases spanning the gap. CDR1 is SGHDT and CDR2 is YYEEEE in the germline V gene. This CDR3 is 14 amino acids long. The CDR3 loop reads CASSLFQKTYEQYF. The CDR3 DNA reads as TGTGCCAGCAGCTTGTTCCAGAAGACCTACGAGCAGTACTTC. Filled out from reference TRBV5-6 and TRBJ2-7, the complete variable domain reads DAGVTQSPTHLIKTRGQQVTLRCSPKSGHDTVSWYQQALGQGPQFIFQYYEEEERQRGNFPDRFSGHQFPNYSSELNVNALLLGDSALYLCASSLFQKTYEQYFGPGTRLTVT.

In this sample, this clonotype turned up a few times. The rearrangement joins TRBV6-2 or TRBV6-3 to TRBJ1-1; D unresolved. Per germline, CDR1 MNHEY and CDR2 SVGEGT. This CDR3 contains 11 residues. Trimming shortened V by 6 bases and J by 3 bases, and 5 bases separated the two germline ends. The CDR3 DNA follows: TGTGCCAGCAGCCTCTACACTGAAGCTTTCTTT. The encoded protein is CASSLYTEAFF.

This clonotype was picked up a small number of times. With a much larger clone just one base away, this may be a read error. DNA for the CDR3: TGCGCCAACAGCTTGTTTTCGGCAGGGGGCAGAGATACGCAGTATTTT. Amino acids: CANSLFSAGGRDTQYF. This sequence joins TRBV5-1 and TRBJ2-3; TRBD1 aligns across 8 bases. CDR1 is SGHRS and CDR2 is YFSETQ in the germline V gene. The CDR3 consists of 16 residues. Supplemented by reference TRBV5-1 and TRBJ2-3, the full variable domain reads KAGVTQTPRYLIKTRGQQVTLSCSPISGHRSVSWYQQTPGQGLQFLFEYFSETQRNKGNFPGRFSGRQFSNSRSEMNVSTLELGDSALYLCANSLFSAGGRDTQYFGPGTRLTVL.

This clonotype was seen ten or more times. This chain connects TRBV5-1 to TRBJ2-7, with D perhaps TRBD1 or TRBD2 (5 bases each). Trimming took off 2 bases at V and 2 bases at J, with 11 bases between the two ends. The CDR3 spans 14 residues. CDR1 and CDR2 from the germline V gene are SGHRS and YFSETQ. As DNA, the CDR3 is TGCGCCAGCAGCTTCGGGACCGAGCCCTACGAGCAGTACTTC. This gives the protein CASSFGTEPYEQYF.

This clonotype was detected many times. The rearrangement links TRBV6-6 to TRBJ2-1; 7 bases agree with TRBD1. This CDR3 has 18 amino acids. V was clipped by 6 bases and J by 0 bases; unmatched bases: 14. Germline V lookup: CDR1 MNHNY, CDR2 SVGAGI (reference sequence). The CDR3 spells CASSPHTLDRVSYNEQFF. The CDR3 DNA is TGTGCCAGCAGCCCACACACACTCGACAGGGTCTCCTACAATGAGCAGTTCTTC.

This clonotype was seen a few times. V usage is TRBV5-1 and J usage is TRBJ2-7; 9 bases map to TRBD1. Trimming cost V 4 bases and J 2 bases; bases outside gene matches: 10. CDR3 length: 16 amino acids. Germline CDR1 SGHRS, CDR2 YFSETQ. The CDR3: CASSTGQGASTYEQYF. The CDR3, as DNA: TGCGCCAGCAGCACGGGACAGGGAGCTTCTACCTACGAGCAGTACTTC.

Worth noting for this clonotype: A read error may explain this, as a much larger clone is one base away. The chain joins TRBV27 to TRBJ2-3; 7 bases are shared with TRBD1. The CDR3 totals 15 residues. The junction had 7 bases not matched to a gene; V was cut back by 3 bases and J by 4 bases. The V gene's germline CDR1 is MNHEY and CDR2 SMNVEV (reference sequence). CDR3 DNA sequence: TGTGCCAGCAGTTTGAGGACAGGTTCTGCAGATACGCAGTATTTT. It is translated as CASSLRTGSADTQYF.

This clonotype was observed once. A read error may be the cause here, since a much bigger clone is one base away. CDR3 sequence: CASTHRLNYGYTF. The DNA for the CDR3 is TGTGCCAGCACCCACAGGCTTAACTATGGCTACACCTTC. The V gene is TRBV12-3 or TRBV12-4, the J gene TRBJ1-2; D may be TRBD1 (5 bases). The CDR3 has 13 residues. V lost 7 bases and J 1 base, leaving 10 bases between the germline ends.

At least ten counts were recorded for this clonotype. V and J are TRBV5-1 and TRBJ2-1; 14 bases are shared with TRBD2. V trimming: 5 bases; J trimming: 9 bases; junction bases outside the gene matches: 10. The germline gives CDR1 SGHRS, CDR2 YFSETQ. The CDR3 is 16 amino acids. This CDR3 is CASRTLTSGGAGEQFF. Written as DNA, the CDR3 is TGCGCCAGCAGAACTTTGACTAGCGGGGGGGCGGGTGAGCAGTTCTTC.

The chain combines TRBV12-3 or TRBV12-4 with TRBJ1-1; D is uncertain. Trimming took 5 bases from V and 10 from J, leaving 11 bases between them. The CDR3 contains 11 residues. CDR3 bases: TGTGCCAGCAGTCGGGTGACGGGAGCTTTCTTT. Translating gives CASSRVTGAFF.

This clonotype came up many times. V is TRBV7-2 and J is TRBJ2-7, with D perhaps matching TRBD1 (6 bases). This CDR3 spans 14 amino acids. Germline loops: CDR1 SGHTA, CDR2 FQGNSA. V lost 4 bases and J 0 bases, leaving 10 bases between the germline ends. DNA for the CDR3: TGTGCCAGCAGCTCGAGGGGGTACTCCTACGAGCAGTACTTC. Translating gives CASSSRGYSYEQYF.

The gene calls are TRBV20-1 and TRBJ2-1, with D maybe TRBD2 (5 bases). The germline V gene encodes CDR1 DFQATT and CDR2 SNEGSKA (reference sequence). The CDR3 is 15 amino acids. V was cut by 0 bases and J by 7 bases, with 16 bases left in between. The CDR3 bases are TGCAGTGCTAGAGATCCCACTTCCCGGAGGAATGAGCAGTTCTTC. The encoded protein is CSARDPTSRRNEQFF.

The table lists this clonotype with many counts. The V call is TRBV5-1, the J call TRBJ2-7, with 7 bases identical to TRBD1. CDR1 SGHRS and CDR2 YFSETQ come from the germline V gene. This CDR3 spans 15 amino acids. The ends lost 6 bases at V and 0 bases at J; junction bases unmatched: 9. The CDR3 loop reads CASKTGQARSYEQYF. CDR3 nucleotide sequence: TGCGCCAGCAAAACTGGACAGGCCCGCTCCTACGAGCAGTACTTC.

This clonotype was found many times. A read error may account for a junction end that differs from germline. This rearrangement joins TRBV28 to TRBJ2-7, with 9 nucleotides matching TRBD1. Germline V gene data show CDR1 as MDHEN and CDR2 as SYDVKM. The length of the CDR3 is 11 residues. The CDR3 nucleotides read TGTGCCAGCACTACCGGGACAGGGCTTGTTTTC. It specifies CASTTGTGLVF.

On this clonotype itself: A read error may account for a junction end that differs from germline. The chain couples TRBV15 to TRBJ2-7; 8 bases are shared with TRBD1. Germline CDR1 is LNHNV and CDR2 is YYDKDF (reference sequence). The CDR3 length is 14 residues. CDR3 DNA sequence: TGTGCTACCATCATAGACAGGGGTTCCTACGAGCAGTACTTC. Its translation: CATIIDRGSYEQYF.

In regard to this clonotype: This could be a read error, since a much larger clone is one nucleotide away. CDR3 sequence reads: CTSSLARGGSDTQYF. For the CDR3, the DNA is TGTACCAGCAGTTTGGCCAGGGGGGGTTCAGATACGCAGTATTTT. The genes are TRBV28 and TRBJ2-3; D could derive from TRBD1 or TRBD2 (7 bases each). CDR3 length: 15 residues. Germline V gives CDR1 MDHEN, CDR2 SYDVKM.

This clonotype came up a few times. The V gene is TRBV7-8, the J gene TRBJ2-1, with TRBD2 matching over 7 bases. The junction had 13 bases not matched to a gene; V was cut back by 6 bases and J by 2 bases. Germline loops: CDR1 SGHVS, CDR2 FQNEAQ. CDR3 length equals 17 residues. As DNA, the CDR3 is TGTGCCAGCAGTTTACCAGCCCCGGGACTAACCTACAATGAGCAGTTCTTC. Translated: CASSLPAPGLTYNEQFF.

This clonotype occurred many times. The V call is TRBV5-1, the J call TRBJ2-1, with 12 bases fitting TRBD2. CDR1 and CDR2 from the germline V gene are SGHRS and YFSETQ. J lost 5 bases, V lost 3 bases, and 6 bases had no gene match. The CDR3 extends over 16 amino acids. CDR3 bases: TGCGCCAGCAGCTGGGGGACTAGCGGGCGAGACAATGAGCAGTTCTTC. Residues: CASSWGTSGRDNEQFF.

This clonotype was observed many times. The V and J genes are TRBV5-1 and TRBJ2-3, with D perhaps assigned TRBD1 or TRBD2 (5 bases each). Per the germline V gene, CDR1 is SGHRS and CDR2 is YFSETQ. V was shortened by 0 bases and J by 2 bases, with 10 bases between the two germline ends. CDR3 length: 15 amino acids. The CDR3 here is CASSLGGSTTDTQYF. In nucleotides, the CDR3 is TGCGCCAGCAGCTTGGGGGGGTCTACCACAGATACGCAGTATTTT.

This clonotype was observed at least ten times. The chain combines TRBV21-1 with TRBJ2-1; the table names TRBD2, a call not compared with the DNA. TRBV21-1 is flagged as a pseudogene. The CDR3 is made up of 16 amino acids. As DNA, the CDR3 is TGTGCCAGCAGCAAAGAAGACGGAGGGATTTACAATGAGCAGTTCTTC. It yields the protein CASSKEDGGIYNEQFF.

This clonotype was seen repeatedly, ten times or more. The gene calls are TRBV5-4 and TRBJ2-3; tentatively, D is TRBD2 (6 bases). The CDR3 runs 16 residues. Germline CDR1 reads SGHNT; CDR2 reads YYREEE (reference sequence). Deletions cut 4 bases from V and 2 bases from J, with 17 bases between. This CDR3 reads CASSRVAGTPTDTQYF. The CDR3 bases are TGTGCCAGCAGCCGGGTGGCCGGGACTCCCACAGATACGCAGTATTTT.

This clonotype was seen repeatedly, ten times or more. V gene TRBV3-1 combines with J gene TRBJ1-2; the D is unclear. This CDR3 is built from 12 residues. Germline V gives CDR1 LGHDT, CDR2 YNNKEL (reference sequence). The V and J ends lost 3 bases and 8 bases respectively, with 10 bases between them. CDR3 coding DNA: TGTGCCAGCAGCCACTCTCTCGTGGGCTACACCTTC. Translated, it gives CASSHSLVGYTF. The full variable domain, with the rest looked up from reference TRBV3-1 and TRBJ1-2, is DTAVSQTPKYLVTQMGNDKSIKCEQNLGHDTMYWYKQDSKKFLKIMFSYNNKELIINETVPNRFSPKSPDKAHLNLHINSLELGDSAVYFCASSHSLVGYTFGSGTRLTVV.

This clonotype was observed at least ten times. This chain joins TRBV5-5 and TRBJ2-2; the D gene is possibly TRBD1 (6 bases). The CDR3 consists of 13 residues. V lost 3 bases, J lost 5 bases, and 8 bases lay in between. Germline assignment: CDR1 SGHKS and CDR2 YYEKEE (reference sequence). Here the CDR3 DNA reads TGTGCCAGCAGCTCAGGGGTTACCGGGGAGCTGTTTTTT. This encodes CASSSGVTGELFF.

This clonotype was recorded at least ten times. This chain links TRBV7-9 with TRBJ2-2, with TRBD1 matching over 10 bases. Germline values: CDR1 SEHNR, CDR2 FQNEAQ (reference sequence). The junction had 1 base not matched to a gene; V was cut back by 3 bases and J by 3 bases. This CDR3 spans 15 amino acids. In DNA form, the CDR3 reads TGTGCCAGCAGCTTGGGACAGGGGCACACCGGGGAGCTGTTTTTT. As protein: CASSLGQGHTGELFF.

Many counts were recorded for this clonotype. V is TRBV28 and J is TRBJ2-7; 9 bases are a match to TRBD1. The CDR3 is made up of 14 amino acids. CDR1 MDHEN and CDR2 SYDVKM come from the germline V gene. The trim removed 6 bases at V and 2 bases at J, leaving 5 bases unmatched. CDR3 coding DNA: TGTGCCAGCAGCGGGACAGGGCTAACCTACGAGCAGTACTTC. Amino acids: CASSGTGLTYEQYF.

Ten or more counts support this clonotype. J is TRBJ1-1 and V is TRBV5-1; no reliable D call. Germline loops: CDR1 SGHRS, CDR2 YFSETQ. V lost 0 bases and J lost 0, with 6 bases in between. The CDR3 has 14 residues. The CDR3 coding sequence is TGCGCCAGCAGCTTGGTTAGCATGAACACTGAAGCTTTCTTT. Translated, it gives CASSLVSMNTEAFF.